This TCR beta chain appears in the sequencing data of a study of blood T cell repertoires in COVID-19. Generated by immunoSEQ multiplex PCR, the TCRdb table keeps only in-frame clones and is missing some. Of about 250,000 clones in the sample, around 82% are singletons; the top ten hold roughly 7.8%. Trimming took 6 bases from V and 8 from J; bases not matched to a gene: 0. The CDR3 totals 11 residues. The genes are TRBV12-3 or TRBV12-4 and TRBJ1-1, with 10 nucleotides matching TRBD1. The sequencing input was peripheral blood. The TCR originated in a man aged 35-49 years with active or convalescent COVID-19. CDR3 DNA: TGTGCCAGCAGGGGACAGGGGGAAGCTTTCTTT. It specifies CASRGQGEAFF.